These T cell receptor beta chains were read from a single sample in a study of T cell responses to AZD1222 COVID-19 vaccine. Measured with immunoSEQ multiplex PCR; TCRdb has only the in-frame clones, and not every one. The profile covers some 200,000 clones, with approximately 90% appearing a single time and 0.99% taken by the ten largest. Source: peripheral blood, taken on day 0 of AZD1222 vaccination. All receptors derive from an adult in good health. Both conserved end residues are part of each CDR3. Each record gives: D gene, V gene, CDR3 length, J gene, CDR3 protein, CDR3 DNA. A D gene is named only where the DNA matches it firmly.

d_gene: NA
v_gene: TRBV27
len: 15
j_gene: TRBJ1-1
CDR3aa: CASSSLVRSGTEAFF
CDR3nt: TGTGCCAGCAGTTCCCTCGTCAGGTCGGGCACTGAAGCTTTCTTT

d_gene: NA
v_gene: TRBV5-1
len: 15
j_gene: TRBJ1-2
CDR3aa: CASSLEQGSGRGYTF
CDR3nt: TGCGCCAGCAGCTTGGAGCAGGGTTCAGGGCGAGGCTACACCTTC

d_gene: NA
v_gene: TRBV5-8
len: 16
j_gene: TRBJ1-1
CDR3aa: CASSRSGRNMNTEAFF
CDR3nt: TGTGCCAGCAGCCGGTCGGGAAGGAACATGAACACTGAAGCTTTCTTT

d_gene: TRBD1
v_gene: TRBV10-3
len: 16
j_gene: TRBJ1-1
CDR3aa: CAISEIRGLGNTEAFF
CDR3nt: TGTGCCATCAGTGAAATCAGGGGGCTAGGGAACACTGAAGCTTTCTTT

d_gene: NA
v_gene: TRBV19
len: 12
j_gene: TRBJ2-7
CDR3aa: CASSIGLREQYF
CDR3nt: TGTGCCAGTAGTATTGGTTTACGCGAGCAGTACTTC

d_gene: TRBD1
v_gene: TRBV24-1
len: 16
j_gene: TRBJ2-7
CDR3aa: CATSDETGDEGYEQYF
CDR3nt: TGTGCCACCAGTGATGAAACAGGGGACGAAGGCTACGAGCAGTACTTC

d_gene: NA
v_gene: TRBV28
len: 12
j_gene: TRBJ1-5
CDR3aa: CASSRQAQPQHF
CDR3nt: TGTGCCAGCAGCCGACAGGCGCAGCCCCAGCATTTT

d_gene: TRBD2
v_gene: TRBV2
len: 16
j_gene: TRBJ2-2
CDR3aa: CASKMASGRTGGELFF
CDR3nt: TGTGCCAGCAAGATGGCTAGCGGGAGAACGGGCGGGGAGCTGTTTTTT

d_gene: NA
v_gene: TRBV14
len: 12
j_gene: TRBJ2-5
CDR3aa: CASSQSPGLQYF
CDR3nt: TGTGCCAGCAGCCAATCACCGGGACTCCAATACTTC

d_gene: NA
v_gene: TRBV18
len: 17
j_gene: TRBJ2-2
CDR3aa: CASSPPTSKLNTGELFF
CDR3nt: TGTGCCAGCTCACCACCTACTAGTAAATTGAACACCGGGGAGCTGTTTTTT

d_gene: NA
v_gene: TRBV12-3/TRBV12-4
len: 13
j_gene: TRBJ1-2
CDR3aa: CASSLDRNYGYTF
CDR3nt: TGTGCCAGCAGTTTAGACAGAAACTATGGCTACACCTTC

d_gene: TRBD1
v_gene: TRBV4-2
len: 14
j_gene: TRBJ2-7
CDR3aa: CASSRDRGQGEQYF
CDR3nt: TGTGCCAGCAGCCGGGACAGGGGTCAAGGCGAGCAGTACTTC

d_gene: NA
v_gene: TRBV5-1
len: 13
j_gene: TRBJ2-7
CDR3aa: CASSSMGGYEQYF
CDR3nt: TGCGCCAGCAGCTCTATGGGGGGATACGAGCAGTACTTC

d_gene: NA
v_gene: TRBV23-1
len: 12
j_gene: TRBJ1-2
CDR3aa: CAIRDPKDGYTF
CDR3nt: TGCGCCATTCGGGACCCGAAGGATGGCTACACCTTC

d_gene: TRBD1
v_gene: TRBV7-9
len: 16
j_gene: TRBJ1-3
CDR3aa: CASSLVAGTGANTIYF
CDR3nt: TGTGCCAGCAGCTTAGTAGCCGGGACAGGGGCAAACACCATATATTTT

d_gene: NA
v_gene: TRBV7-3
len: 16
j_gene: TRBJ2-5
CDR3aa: CASSFGHSGLQETQYF
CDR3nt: TGTGCCAGCAGCTTTGGCCACAGCGGGCTCCAAGAGACCCAGTACTTC

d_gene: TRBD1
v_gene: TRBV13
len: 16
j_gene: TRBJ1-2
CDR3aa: CASSLGPQGAPNGYTF
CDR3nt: TGTGCCAGCAGCTTAGGCCCCCAGGGGGCGCCCAATGGCTACACCTTC

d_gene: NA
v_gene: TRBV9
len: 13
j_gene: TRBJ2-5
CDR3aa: CASSVWDGETQYF
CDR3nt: TGTGCCAGCAGCGTATGGGACGGAGAGACCCAGTACTTC

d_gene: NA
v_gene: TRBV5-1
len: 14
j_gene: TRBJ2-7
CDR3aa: CASSLPPGGREQYF
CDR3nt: TGCGCCAGCAGCTTGCCGCCCGGGGGTCGCGAGCAGTACTTC

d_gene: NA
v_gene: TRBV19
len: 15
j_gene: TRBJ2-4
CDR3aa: CASSIEVYDRTIQYF
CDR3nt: TGTGCCAGTAGTATAGAGGTTTACGACAGAACCATTCAGTACTTC

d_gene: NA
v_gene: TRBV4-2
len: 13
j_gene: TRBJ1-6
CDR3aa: CASSQDRGTPLHF
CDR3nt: TGTGCCAGCAGCCAAGATCGTGGGACCCCCCTCCACTTT

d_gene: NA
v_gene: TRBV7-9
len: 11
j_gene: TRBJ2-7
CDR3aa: CASTGPHEQYF
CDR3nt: TGTGCCAGCACCGGACCCCACGAGCAGTACTTC